The sequence of this T cell receptor beta chain was determined in a study of glioma-infiltrating T cells after dendritic cell vaccination. TCRB CDR3 was amplified from 2 ug genomic DNA or less. Measured with immunoSEQ multiplex PCR; TCRdb has only the in-frame clones, and not every one. The data hold about 76,000 clones, with more than 75% observed a single time. This clone was counted a single time. Germline V gene data show CDR1 as KGHSH and CDR2 as LQKENI. The CDR3 consists of 17 residues. The J segment lost 2 bases and the V segment lost 3 bases, leaving 7 bases of the junction unmatched. Noted time point: after dendritic cell vaccination, including at tumor progression/relapse.

The sample consisted of blood, taken after dendritic cell vaccination. This clonotype was obtained from a human donor with glioblastoma. This chain uses TRBV18 with TRBJ1-4; 9 bases are shared with TRBD1. In nucleotides, the CDR3 is TGTGCCAGCTCACCGGCCGGGACAGGGATGACTAATGAAAAACTGTTTTTT. The encoded protein is CASSPAGTGMTNEKLFF.